This T cell receptor (beta chain) was obtained from a study of T cell responses to AZD1222 COVID-19 vaccine. Overall study results and limits: Distributed over spike, vaccine-associated CD4 TCRs predominated at 160-218 and 743-854. Sampling captured repertoires only after the peak T cell response. Mostly white British, mostly female donors; authors suggested clonal diversity may be underestimated. At baseline, seropositivity was found in only six or seven AZD1222 recipients.

Unmatched junction bases numbered 7, after V lost 0 bases and J lost 5 bases. Germline CDR1 reads SGDLS; CDR2 reads YYNGEE. The CDR3 sequence is 15 residues long. With regard to this clone: The antigen remains unidentified.

The repertoire was sequenced with immunoSEQ multiplex PCR; TCRdb's copy has only in-frame clones and lacks some. The top ten hold under 7% of the sample, which has around 88,000 clones, roughly 87% seen once. The chain is built from TRBV9 and TRBJ2-7; 8 bases map to TRBD2. This specimen was peripheral blood, taken on day 0 of AZD1222 vaccination. This sequence was found in an adult in good health. CDR3 in amino acids: CASSVELGTSNEQYF. DNA of the CDR3: TGTGCCAGCAGCGTAGAGTTAGGGACTAGTAACGAGCAGTACTTC.